This TCR beta chain was captured in a study of blood T cell repertoires in COVID-19. In the study's own analysis: How many nucleated cells were present was estimated from reference gene primer amplification. This table comes from immunoSEQ multiplex PCR, and its TCRdb copy is limited to in-frame clones, with some not included. D and trimming come from the DNA, and the V and J calls and clone size come from that table. This sample yields approximately 440,000 clones, of which 80% to 95% are seen a single time; approximately 0.55% belongs to the top ten. Each recovered donor of Cohort 3 presented with two negative PCRs, clearance, or symptom resolution. V gave up 6 bases and J gave up 8 bases; unmatched junction bases: 14. The germline gives CDR1 SEHNR, CDR2 FQNEAQ (reference sequence). The CDR3 is 15 amino acids.

The source is a man aged 18 to 30 who had recovered from COVID-19. The chain couples TRBV7-9 to TRBJ1-1; 8 nucleotides agree with TRBD1. The sample comprised PBMCs or T cells enriched from blood (not recorded which). CDR3 protein: CASSYYRGDFLEAFF. CDR3 nucleotide sequence: TGTGCCAGCAGTTATTACAGGGGGGATTTTCTAGAAGCTTTCTTT. Full variable domain (rest looked up from reference TRBV7-9 and TRBJ1-1): DTGVSQNPRHKITKRGQNVTFRCDPISEHNRLYWYRQTLGQGPEFLTYFQNEAQLEKSRLLSDRFSAERPKGSFSTLEIQRTEQGDSAMYLCASSYYRGDFLEAFFGQGTRLTVV.